These 23 T cell receptor beta chains came from one sample sequenced in a study of identical twins. TCRdb re-derived calls from the 5' RACE reads in MiXCR, one entry per CDR3 protein. The data show roughly 250,000 distinct CDR3 sequences, approximately 7.8% seen once. The sample also formed part of further work on yellow fever vaccine responses in identical twins.

The material sequenced was CD8+ T cells sorted from blood. These receptors were collected from a woman aged 18 to 35 in good health.

This clonotype was seen a handful of times. The chain has TRBV3-1 and TRBJ2-1, with 8 bases identical to TRBD2. In germline, CDR1 is LGHDT, CDR2 YNNKEL (reference sequence). Trimming removed 0 bases from V and 7 bases from J; junction bases left unmatched: 11. The CDR3 loop spans 17 amino acids. The CDR3 DNA follows: TGTGCCAGCAGCCAAGATTTTCCGGGAGGGCCCGGGAATGAGCAGTTCTTC. This encodes CASSQDFPGGPGNEQFF.

In its sample, this clonotype was seen a few times. This rearrangement joins TRBV29-1 to TRBJ2-2, with D possibly TRBD1 on 6 matching bases. The CDR3 totals 15 residues. Trimming left V 2 bases short and J 5 bases short, with 15 bases between. The germline V gene has CDR1 SQVTM and CDR2 ANQGSEA. The CDR3 loop reads CSVEQAGATTGELFF. CDR3 nucleotides: TGCAGCGTTGAACAGGCAGGGGCCACAACCGGGGAGCTGTTTTTT.

This clonotype has more than one count but fewer than ten. The J gene is TRBJ2-7, the V gene TRBV11-3, with D unclear. The germline V gene encodes CDR1 SGHNT and CDR2 YENEEA. The CDR3 contains 10 residues. The V and J ends lost 5 bases and 2 bases respectively, with 1 base between them. CDR3 in amino acids: CASSPYEQYV. The CDR3 DNA reads as TGTGCCAGCAGCCCCTACGAGCAGTACGTC.

The chain employs TRBV9 and TRBJ2-3; TRBD2 is a possible D gene (5 bases). This CDR3 has 15 residues. CDR1 SGDLS and CDR2 YYNGEE come from the germline V gene. V shed 3 bases and J shed 0 bases, with 11 bases lying between them. The CDR3 spells CASSAGAASTDTQYF. CDR3 in DNA: TGTGCCAGCAGCGCCGGAGCGGCAAGCACAGATACGCAGTATTTT.

This clonotype has a count of ten or more. CDR3: CASSLDPGSEANVLTF. DNA for the CDR3: TGTGCCAGCAGCTTAGATCCCGGGTCAGAGGCCAACGTCCTGACTTTC. The chain employs TRBV7-8 and TRBJ2-6; D is undetermined. CDR1 and CDR2 from the germline V gene are SGHVS and FQNEAQ. CDR3 length: 16 amino acids. Trimming shortened V by 1 base and J by 6 bases, and 13 bases separated the two germline ends. Full variable domain (outside the CDR3, taken from reference TRBV7-8 and TRBJ2-6): GAGVSQSPRYKVAKRGQDVALRCDPISGHVSLFWYQQALGQGPEFLTYFQNEAQLDKSGLPSDRFFAERPEGSVSTLKIQRTQQEDSAVYLCASSLDPGSEANVLTFGAGSRLTVL.

This clonotype has a count of ten or more. This chain links TRBV14 with TRBJ1-1, with D possibly TRBD1 on 6 matching bases. Germline V gives CDR1 SGHDN, CDR2 FVKESK. Trimming shortened V by 4 bases and J by 1 base, and 10 bases separated the two germline ends. The CDR3 sequence is 14 residues long. The CDR3 sequence is CASSPWGQNTEAFF. CDR3 sequence (DNA): TGTGCCAGCAGCCCGTGGGGGCAGAACACTGAAGCTTTCTTT.

This clonotype was observed a handful of times. This chain uses TRBV4-2 with TRBJ2-1; 7 bases fit TRBD2. Germline V CDR1 and CDR2: LGHNA, YNFKEQ. The V gene end was trimmed by 3 bases and the J gene end by 5 bases; junction bases not matched to a gene: 19. The CDR3 runs 19 residues. The CDR3 sequence is CASSQSYQTLPRGDNEQFF. The CDR3 DNA is TGTGCCAGCAGCCAGTCCTATCAAACACTTCCCCGGGGGGACAATGAGCAGTTCTTC.

The table lists this clonotype with a few counts. V gene TRBV3-1 combines with J gene TRBJ2-1, with D hard to call. Looked up from germline, CDR1 is LGHDT and CDR2 is YNNKEL (reference sequence). The CDR3 runs to 16 residues. The germline V and J ends were trimmed by 0 bases and 6 bases, with 15 bases remaining between them. CDR3 sequence (DNA): TGTGCCAGCAGCCAAGACCACGGAGTCCTTACCAATGAGCAGTTCTTC. The encoded protein is CASSQDHGVLTNEQFF.

This clonotype was seen a few times. The rearrangement links TRBV6-1 to TRBJ2-7; a possible D gene is TRBD1 (6 bases). Trimming cost V 6 bases and J 7 bases, with 19 bases left between them. Germline CDR1 and CDR2: MNHNS and SASEGT. The CDR3 is 14 residues long. The DNA for the CDR3 is TGTGCCAGCAGGCGAAAACAGGGTCCGCGGGAGCAGTACTTC. This codes for CASRRKQGPREQYF.

Many counts were recorded for this clonotype. V usage is TRBV15 and J usage is TRBJ1-2; D is possibly TRBD1 (6 bases). V was clipped by 5 bases and J by 0 bases, with 13 bases between them. This CDR3 comprises 15 residues. Germline V CDR1 and CDR2: LNHNV, YYDKDF (reference sequence). CDR3 protein: CATSRLQGSNYGYTF. The CDR3 bases are TGTGCCACCAGCCGTCTTCAGGGGTCTAACTATGGCTACACCTTC. Full variable domain (rest looked up from reference TRBV15 and TRBJ1-2): DAMVIQNPRYQVTQFGKPVTLSCSQTLNHNVMYWYQQKSSQAPKLLFHYYDKDFNNEADTPDNFQSRRPNTSFCFLDIRSPGLGDTAMYLCATSRLQGSNYGYTFGSGTRLTVV.

This clonotype appeared many times. This chain connects TRBV29-1 to TRBJ2-2, with D maybe TRBD1 (5 bases). The CDR3 loop spans 14 amino acids. V was shortened by 5 bases and J by 0 bases, with 10 bases between the two germline ends. CDR1 SQVTM and CDR2 ANQGSEA come from the germline V gene. This CDR3 reads CSVPTATNTGELFF. The CDR3 coding sequence is TGCAGCGTTCCGACAGCGACGAACACCGGGGAGCTGTTTTTT.

This clonotype appeared a few times. CDR3 nucleotides: TGTGCCAGCCGGTTGGGGCAGGGTGTCTACGAGCAGTACTTC. Encoded protein: CASRLGQGVYEQYF. The rearrangement uses TRBV13 and TRBJ2-7; D is perhaps TRBD1 (5 bases). The CDR3 is made up of 14 amino acids. With 8 bases removed from V and 3 bases from J, the gap between germline ends came to 17 bases. Germline assignment: CDR1 PRHDT and CDR2 FYEKMQ (reference sequence).

This clonotype was picked up a small number of times. This sequence joins TRBV7-9 and TRBJ1-1; 9 bases line up with TRBD1. The CDR3 runs 15 residues. Trimming took 3 bases from V and 3 from J; bases not matched to a gene: 5. Germline V gene data show CDR1 as SEHNR and CDR2 as FQNEAQ (reference sequence). For the CDR3, the DNA is TGTGCCAGCAGCTTGGGGACAGGGAGGGACACTGAAGCTTTCTTT. The encoded protein is CASSLGTGRDTEAFF.

This clonotype has only a few counts. The CDR3 here is CASSQEQGADIQYF. DNA for the CDR3: TGCGCCAGCAGCCAAGAGCAGGGGGCGGACATTCAGTACTTC. V usage is TRBV4-1 and J usage is TRBJ2-4, with 8 bases that match TRBD1. CDR1 is MGHRA, CDR2 YSYEKL, per germline. There are 14 residues in the CDR3. The junction had 3 bases not matched to a gene; V was cut back by 0 bases and J by 8 bases.

The chain employs TRBV5-1 and TRBJ2-2; possible D gene TRBD2, 5 bases. The CDR3 is 17 amino acids. Germline V CDR1 and CDR2: SGHRS, YFSETQ. Trimming shortened V by 0 bases and J by 3 bases, and 15 bases separated the two germline ends. The CDR3 nucleotides read TGCGCCAGCAGCTTGGCCCCGGTACAGAGGGACACCGGGGAGCTGTTTTTT. Translated, it gives CASSLAPVQRDTGELFF.

The chain combines TRBV4-1 with TRBJ2-3; D possibly corresponds to TRBD1 (5 bases). Per the germline V gene, CDR1 is MGHRA and CDR2 is YSYEKL. This CDR3 contains 15 residues. Trimming stripped 3 bases from V and 3 bases from J, with 13 bases between. The CDR3 nucleotides are TGCGCCAGCAGCCACGGACCGCAGGGAACAGATACGCAGTATTTT. Translated: CASSHGPQGTDTQYF.

The V call is TRBV9, the J call TRBJ2-1; TRBD2 agrees at 11 bases. CDR1 and CDR2 from the germline V gene are SGDLS and YYNGEE. The CDR3 is 15 residues long. J gave up 10 bases and V 6 bases, and 12 bases lay outside the gene matches. The CDR3 DNA follows: TGTGCCAGCACCCCCGGGGGACTAGCGGCAGGCGAGCAGTTCTTC. It codes for CASTPGGLAAGEQFF.

This clonotype has a count of ten or more. The rearrangement uses TRBV12-3 or TRBV12-4 and TRBJ2-3; 10 bases agree with TRBD2. The CDR3 totals 15 residues. Trimming removed 5 bases from V and 0 bases from J; junction bases left unmatched: 2. The CDR3 here is CASSRTSGSTDTQYF. The CDR3 region has the DNA TGTGCCAGCAGTCGGACTAGCGGTAGCACAGATACGCAGTATTTT.

This chain uses TRBV13 with TRBJ2-1; D is ambiguous. This CDR3 has 14 residues. Trimming shortened V by 0 bases and J by 9 bases, and 12 bases separated the two germline ends. Germline V gene data show CDR1 as PRHDT and CDR2 as FYEKMQ (reference sequence). The CDR3: CASSLGLNPVEQFF. The DNA for the CDR3 is TGTGCCAGCAGCTTAGGCCTTAATCCCGTTGAGCAGTTCTTC. The variable domain in full, with the rest retrieved from reference TRBV13 and TRBJ2-1, is AAGVIQSPRHLIKEKRETATLKCYPIPRHDTVYWYQQGPGQDPQFLISFYEKMQSDKGSIPDRFSAQQFSDYHSELNMSSLELGDSALYFCASSLGLNPVEQFFGPGTRLTVL.

This clonotype has more than one count but fewer than ten. The rearrangement joins TRBV6-1 to TRBJ1-2; TRBD1 might be the D (5 bases). V lost 6 bases and J lost 8, with 25 bases in between. This CDR3 is built from 16 residues. Germline CDR1 and CDR2: MNHNS and SASEGT. CDR3 residues: CASSSVVTGGLYGYTF. CDR3 DNA sequence: TGTGCCAGCAGCTCGGTTGTAACGGGGGGGTTGTACGGCTACACCTTC.

This clonotype was picked up a small number of times. The chain combines TRBV11-2 with TRBJ1-2, with a weak D call TRBD1 (5 bases). CDR1 and CDR2 (germline): SGHAT, FQNNGV. The CDR3 length is 13 residues. V lost 4 bases to trimming and J lost 3 bases, with 9 bases between them. The CDR3 sequence is CASSSTVHYGYTF. CDR3 nucleotide sequence: TGTGCCAGCAGCTCGACAGTGCACTATGGCTACACCTTC.

The chain carries TRBV10-3 and TRBJ2-7; D may be TRBD1 or TRBD2 (5 bases each). Deletions cut 3 bases from V and 3 bases from J, with 15 bases between. CDR1 is ENHRY, CDR2 SYGVKD, per germline. This CDR3 is 15 amino acids long. CDR3 DNA: TGTGCCATCAGTGAATCCTGGAGTGGGGGCTACGAGCAGTACTTC. Translated: CAISESWSGGYEQYF.

As concerns this clonotype: A clone one base away is much larger, so this may be a read error. The CDR3 end shows no conserved phenylalanine or tryptophan, and so a read error is likely. The chain uses TRBV12-3 or TRBV12-4 and TRBJ1-5; D ambiguous. This CDR3 has 13 amino acids. Trimming left V 5 bases short and J 5 bases short, with 10 bases between. The CDR3 region is CASSVDGDQPQHL. The CDR3 DNA reads as TGTGCCAGCAGTGTCGACGGAGATCAGCCCCAGCATCTT.